Each of the 31 T cell receptor beta chains below was sequenced from the same sample in a study of blood T cell repertoires in COVID-19. This table comes from immunoSEQ multiplex PCR, and its TCRdb copy is limited to in-frame clones, with some not included. The sample comprises around 300,000 clones, under 90% of which are singletons, and 2.5% to 3.5% rests with the top ten. Specimen: peripheral blood. The receptor source for this set is a woman under 40 with COVID-19, enrolled during active disease.

This chain connects TRBV5-1 to TRBJ1-4; unclear D gene. The V gene's germline CDR1 is SGHRS and CDR2 YFSETQ. The CDR3 is 15 residues long. The V end was cut by 0 bases, the J end by 6 bases, with 12 bases between. The CDR3 nucleotides are TGCGCCAGCAGCTTGGTGGGGAGTCGCGATGAAAAACTGTTTTTT. This encodes CASSLVGSRDEKLFF.

J is TRBJ2-1 and V is TRBV27, with D perhaps TRBD2 (6 bases). V lost 2 bases and J 0 bases, leaving 8 bases between the germline ends. Germline V gene data show CDR1 as MNHEY and CDR2 as SMNVEV (reference sequence). The CDR3 length is 15 residues. CDR3 bases: TGTGCCAGCAGTTTAGGGGGGAACTCCTACAATGAGCAGTTCTTC. This encodes CASSLGGNSYNEQFF.

There are a few counts of this clone. The chain combines TRBV10-3 with TRBJ1-3, with 7 bases identical to TRBD1. The J segment lost 0 bases and the V segment lost 3 bases, leaving 8 bases of the junction unmatched. CDR3 size: 17 residues. Germline lookup yields CDR1 ENHRY and CDR2 SYGVKD. The CDR3 sequence is CAISDPGQTFSGNTIYF. DNA for the CDR3: TGTGCCATCAGTGATCCGGGACAGACCTTCTCTGGAAACACCATATATTTT.

The J gene is TRBJ1-2, the V gene TRBV28, with 9 bases identical to TRBD1. This CDR3 spans 15 amino acids. V lost 5 bases, J lost 0 bases, and 4 bases stayed unmatched. Germline CDR1 reads MDHEN; CDR2 reads SYDVKM. The CDR3 here is CASSPTGGANYGYTF. The CDR3 nucleotides are TGTGCCAGCAGTCCTACAGGGGGCGCTAACTATGGCTACACCTTC.

In this sample, this clone turned up a few times. The chain couples TRBV6-1 to TRBJ1-4; D may be TRBD1 (6 bases). Looked up from germline, CDR1 is MNHNS and CDR2 is SASEGT. Deletions cut 2 bases from V and 0 bases from J, with 16 bases between. The CDR3 has 18 amino acids. The DNA for the CDR3 is TGTGCCAGCAGTGAAAACAGGGTCGGGATTGCAACTAATGAAAAACTGTTTTTT. It specifies CASSENRVGIATNEKLFF.

Remarks on this clone: This CDR3 is also generated by other DNA sequences in the sample. The chain employs TRBV9 and TRBJ2-1, with no clear D. Trimming shortened V by 0 bases and J by 0 bases, and 7 bases separated the two germline ends. The CDR3 contains 15 residues. The V gene's germline CDR1 is SGDLS and CDR2 YYNGEE. In DNA, the CDR3 is TGTGCCAGCAGCGTAGGAATTAGCTCCTACAATGAGCAGTTCTTC. It codes for CASSVGISSYNEQFF.

V gene TRBV3-1 (or the pseudogene TRBV3-2) combines with J gene TRBJ2-3, with TRBD2 matching over 12 bases. Germline V gives CDR1 LGHDT, CDR2 YNNKEL (reference sequence). J lost 5 bases, V lost 4 bases, and 7 bases had no gene match. The CDR3 runs 16 residues. The CDR3 protein is CASSLLAGGVKDTQYF. CDR3 nucleotide sequence: TGTGCCAGCAGCCTTCTAGCGGGAGGGGTCAAAGATACGCAGTATTTT.

The genes are TRBV20-1 and TRBJ1-4; D is uncertain. From germline, CDR1 is DFQATT and CDR2 SNEGSKA (reference sequence). CDR3 length: 14 amino acids. Trimming left V 3 bases short and J 3 bases short, with 11 bases between. The CDR3 DNA follows: TGCAGTGCTAGTGTACAGCCGCCTAATGAAAAACTGTTTTTT. It specifies CSASVQPPNEKLFF.

The chain combines TRBV5-8 with TRBJ1-2; 7 nucleotides match TRBD1. The CDR3 has 14 amino acids. Trimming took 4 bases from V and 8 from J; bases not matched to a gene: 11. Germline V gene data show CDR1 as SGHTS and CDR2 as YDEGEE. DNA for the CDR3: TGTGCCAGCAGCCAGATAGGACAGGTCCTCGGCTACACCTTC. It translates to CASSQIGQVLGYTF.

The chain is built from TRBV30 and TRBJ2-5; TRBD1 matches 8 bases. Germline V CDR1 and CDR2: GTSNPN, SVGIG (reference sequence). There are 13 residues in the CDR3. The ends lost 2 bases at V and 5 bases at J; junction bases unmatched: 4. CDR3 DNA: TGTGCCTGGAGTCAGGGGGCTGTGGAGACCCAGTACTTC. It is translated as CAWSQGAVETQYF.

This CDR3 is CASSEFGVGNGYTF. In DNA, the CDR3 is TGTGCCAGCAGTGAATTCGGGGTAGGAAATGGCTACACCTTC. The chain uses TRBV25-1 and TRBJ1-2; D not resolved. Germline lookup yields CDR1 MGHDK and CDR2 SYGVNS. The CDR3 extends over 14 amino acids. V lost 1 base to trimming and J lost 6 bases, with 12 bases between them.

The chain carries TRBV7-2 and TRBJ1-4; 9 bases fit TRBD1. The CDR3 totals 15 residues. Germline loops: CDR1 SGHTA, CDR2 FQGNSA. Germline trimming cut 0 bases from V and 8 bases from J; bases unmatched to any gene: 4. CDR3 sequence (DNA): TGTGCCAGCAGCTTAGCGGACAGGGGCGACGAAAAACTGTTTTTT. This translates into CASSLADRGDEKLFF.

The CDR3 loop reads CASSESSRGASPLHF. CDR3 nucleotide sequence: TGTGCCAGCAGTGAATCGAGCAGGGGAGCGTCACCCCTCCACTTT. The chain links TRBV25-1 to TRBJ1-6; D perhaps matches TRBD1 (6 bases). Germline V gene sequence: CDR1 MGHDK, CDR2 SYGVNS. Between the trimmed V and J ends, which lost 1 base and 10 bases, there was a span of 14 bases. The CDR3 is 15 amino acids. The variable domain in full, completed from reference TRBV25-1 and TRBJ1-6, reads EADIYQTPRYLVIGTGKKITLECSQTMGHDKMYWYQQDPGMELHLIHYSYGVNSTEKGDLSSESTVSRIRTEHFPLTLESARPSHTSQYLCASSESSRGASPLHFGNGTRLTVT.

The gene calls are TRBV6-5 and TRBJ1-2; a weak D match, TRBD1 (6 bases). V was clipped by 0 bases and J by 1 base, with 9 bases between them. Germline loops: CDR1 MNHEY, CDR2 SVGAGI. CDR3 size: 15 residues. DNA for the CDR3: TGTGCCAGCAGTTACTCGACGGACAGTAACTATGGCTACACCTTC. The encoded protein is CASSYSTDSNYGYTF.

This CDR3 is CASSRRTSGNTGELFF. The CDR3 nucleotides are TGTGCCAGCAGCCGAAGGACTAGCGGTAATACCGGGGAGCTGTTTTTT. The chain is built from TRBV7-8 and TRBJ2-2; TRBD2 matches at 10 bases. CDR1 is SGHVS, CDR2 FQNEAQ, per germline. The V gene end was trimmed by 5 bases and the J gene end by 5 bases; junction bases not matched to a gene: 8. This CDR3 is 16 amino acids long.

V and J are TRBV7-2 and TRBJ1-6; no firm D call. CDR1 SGHTA and CDR2 FQGNSA come from the germline V gene. The CDR3 loop spans 16 amino acids. The ends were cut back, 5 bases at V and 6 bases at J, with 17 bases in the middle. The CDR3 here is CASSPRRASSNSPLHF. DNA of the CDR3: TGTGCCAGCAGCCCCCGGAGGGCGTCGAGTAATTCACCCCTCCACTTT.

The chain employs TRBV4-1 and TRBJ1-1; maybe TRBD1 (5 bases). The CDR3 has 15 residues. Germline V gene data show CDR1 as MGHRA and CDR2 as YSYEKL. V dropped 4 bases and J dropped 1 base, with 13 bases sitting between them. The CDR3 protein is CASSLLDTGNTEAFF. The CDR3 DNA reads as TGCGCCAGCAGCCTCTTGGACACGGGGAACACTGAAGCTTTCTTT.

As for this clone: Sequence at one end of the junction differs from germline and may be a read error. V gene TRBV6-5 combines with J gene TRBJ2-2; D may be TRBD1 (6 bases). CDR1 is MNHEY, CDR2 SVGAGI, per germline. The CDR3 contains 16 residues. The CDR3 sequence: CASSHSDSLNTGELFF. The DNA of the CDR3 is TGTGCCAGCAGTCACTCGGACAGCCTGAACACCGGGGAGCTGTTTTTT.

This sequence joins TRBV12-3 or TRBV12-4 and TRBJ1-1; D unresolved. The CDR3 has 13 residues. V was clipped by 1 base and J by 6 bases, with 9 bases between them. The CDR3 sequence: CASSLGGLSEAFF. For the CDR3, the DNA is TGTGCCAGCAGTTTAGGCGGGCTCTCTGAAGCTTTCTTT.

This clone was seen a few times. This rearrangement joins TRBV6-1 to TRBJ1-1; D is unclear. The CDR3 spans 17 residues. Deletions cut 1 base from V and 1 base from J, with 16 bases between. CDR1 and CDR2 from the germline V gene are MNHNS and SASEGT. For the CDR3, the DNA is TGTGCCAGCAGTGAAGTTTTTTATGGGCCGCCGAACACTGAAGCTTTCTTT. Its translation is CASSEVFYGPPNTEAFF.

The rearrangement links TRBV6-6 to TRBJ2-1; the D gene is possibly TRBD1 (5 bases). The CDR3 is made up of 13 amino acids. The V gene lost 3 bases and the J gene lost 4 bases, with 7 bases spanning the gap. Germline CDR1 is MNHNY and CDR2 is SVGAGI (reference sequence). The CDR3 loop is CASSYRQYNEQFF. The CDR3 nucleotides read TGTGCCAGCAGTTATCGACAGTACAATGAGCAGTTCTTC.

This chain uses TRBV5-1 with TRBJ1-1; 10 positions match TRBD1. The CDR3 totals 14 residues. The germline gives CDR1 SGHRS, CDR2 YFSETQ. After removal of 3 bases from V and 11 bases from J, the junction contained 10 bases not matched to a gene. The CDR3 nucleotides are TGCGCCAGCAGCTCGACCGGGACAGGGGCGCGGGCTTTCTTT. This codes for CASSSTGTGARAFF. The full variable domain, completed using reference TRBV5-1 and TRBJ1-1, is KAGVTQTPRYLIKTRGQQVTLSCSPISGHRSVSWYQQTPGQGLQFLFEYFSETQRNKGNFPGRFSGRQFSNSRSEMNVSTLELGDSALYLCASSSTGTGARAFFGQGTRLTVV.

The V and J genes are TRBV5-3 and TRBJ1-6; the D gene is possibly TRBD1 (5 bases). TRBV5-3 is identified as an open reading frame with a role that is uncertain. The CDR3 consists of 15 residues. V was cut by 2 bases and J by 7 bases, with 13 bases left in between. CDR3 protein: CARSFMGGGNSPLHF. The CDR3 DNA is TGTGCCAGAAGCTTCATGGGGGGTGGCAATTCACCCCTCCACTTT.

J is TRBJ2-7 and V is TRBV27; TRBD2 is a possible D gene (6 bases). Germline V CDR1 and CDR2: MNHEY, SMNVEV (reference sequence). V was shortened by 5 bases and J by 7 bases, with 18 bases between the two germline ends. The CDR3 is 14 residues long. Here the CDR3 DNA reads TGTGCCAGCAGTCCCGGGACTCGCCTAGGAGAGCAGTACTTC. Its translation is CASSPGTRLGEQYF.

The rearrangement links TRBV2 to TRBJ2-2; 12 bases line up with TRBD2. The germline gives CDR1 SNHLY, CDR2 FYNNEI. The junction had 5 bases not matched to a gene; V was cut back by 2 bases and J by 13 bases. The CDR3 has 14 amino acids. The CDR3: CASSESSGRVGLFF. The CDR3 DNA reads TGTGCCAGCAGTGAATCTAGCGGGAGGGTGGGGCTGTTTTTT.

The chain links TRBV27 to TRBJ2-1; 13 bases are a match to TRBD2. Germline values: CDR1 MNHEY, CDR2 SMNVEV (reference sequence). The V and J ends lost 5 bases and 0 bases, in that order; junction bases with no gene match: 1. This CDR3 region has 16 residues. The CDR3 coding sequence is TGTGCCAGCAGTGGGACTAGCGGGAACTCCTACAATGAGCAGTTCTTC. Translating it yields CASSGTSGNSYNEQFF.

For this clone: The same CDR3 can be traced to other DNA sequences in this sample. The chain carries TRBV30 and TRBJ1-5, with D perhaps TRBD1 (6 bases). The V end lost 1 base, the J end lost 6 bases, and 10 bases lay between the germline ends. Looked up from germline, CDR1 is GTSNPN and CDR2 is SVGIG (reference sequence). CDR3 length: 13 amino acids. The CDR3 spells CAWSAGGGQPQHF. DNA of the CDR3: TGTGCCTGGAGTGCGGGGGGCGGTCAGCCCCAGCATTTT.

As regards this clone: Additional DNA sequences in this sample encode the identical CDR3. The chain employs TRBV29-1 and TRBJ1-1, with 7 bases aligning to TRBD1. The CDR3 sequence is 14 residues long. Germline-derived CDR1 and CDR2 are SQVTM and ANQGSEA. V was clipped by 0 bases and J by 4 bases; unmatched bases: 5. CDR3 sequence: CSVEDLAGGTEAFF. The CDR3 DNA is TGCAGCGTTGAAGATTTGGCAGGGGGCACTGAAGCTTTCTTT.

Comments on this clone: At one end the junction does not follow the germline gene, possibly because of a read error. The chain carries TRBV12-3 or TRBV12-4 and TRBJ2-7, with 9 nucleotides matching TRBD1. This CDR3 spans 12 amino acids. The CDR3 sequence is CASSQTGTGTSF. The CDR3 bases are TGTGCCAGCAGTCAGACCGGGACAGGGACCTCCTTC.

The rearrangement joins TRBV4-1 to TRBJ1-5; D call uncertain. Deletions cut 1 base from V and 9 bases from J, with 10 bases between. CDR1 is MGHRA, CDR2 YSYEKL, per germline. CDR3 length: 13 amino acids. The CDR3 nucleotides read TGCGCCAGCAGCCAAGCGGGGAGTAGGCCCCAGCATTTT. Protein product: CASSQAGSRPQHF.

CDR3 DNA sequence: TGTGCCAGCAGCCAAGATACTGCCGGGGCCCTCCACTTT. Amino acids: CASSQDTAGALHF. The chain has TRBV3-1 (or the pseudogene TRBV3-2) and TRBJ1-6; D remains unclear. The CDR3 is made up of 13 amino acids. Trimming left V 0 bases short and J 14 bases short, with 11 bases between. CDR1 LGHDT and CDR2 YNNKEL come from the germline V gene (reference sequence).